Listed here is a single T cell receptor (beta chain). This record belongs to a study of T cells in Graves' hyperthyroidism and ophthalmopathy. Researchers took RNA transcripts and amplified the TCR beta CDR3 regions from them. Initially, a first-round RT-PCR of the TCR CDR3 employed the HTBI primer set. Each CDR3 protein gets one entry after TCRdb re-called the multiplex PCR reads with MiXCR. Among 530,000 or so distinct CDR3 sequences listed, roughly 15% were seen once. At least 3 on the Clinical Activity Score was recorded for ophthalmopathy patients, who also had NOSPECS grade at least 4 and duration under 3 months. Trimming shortened V by 8 bases and J by 4 bases, and 14 bases separated the two germline ends. The CDR3 is 13 amino acids. Germline loops: CDR1 SEHNR, CDR2 FQNEAQ (reference sequence).

This chain connects TRBV7-9 to TRBJ1-1; D ambiguous. The receptor was isolated from a woman between 18 and 29 years old with Graves' ophthalmopathy. Sequences were obtained from blood. CDR3: CASGLELGTEAFF. CDR3 in DNA: TGTGCCAGCGGCCTTGAATTGGGCACTGAAGCTTTCTTT.